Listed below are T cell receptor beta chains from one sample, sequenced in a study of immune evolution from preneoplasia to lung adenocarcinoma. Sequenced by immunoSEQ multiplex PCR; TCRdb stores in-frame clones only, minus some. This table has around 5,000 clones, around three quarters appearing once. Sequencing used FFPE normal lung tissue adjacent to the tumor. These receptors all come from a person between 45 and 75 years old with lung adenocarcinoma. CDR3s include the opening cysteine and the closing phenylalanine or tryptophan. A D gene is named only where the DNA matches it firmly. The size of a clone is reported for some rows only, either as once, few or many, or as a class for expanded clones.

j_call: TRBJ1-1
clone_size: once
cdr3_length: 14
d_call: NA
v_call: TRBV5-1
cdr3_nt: TGCGCCAGCAGCTTTGAGTCAGTTAACACTGAAGCTTTCTTT
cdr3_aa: CASSFESVNTEAFF

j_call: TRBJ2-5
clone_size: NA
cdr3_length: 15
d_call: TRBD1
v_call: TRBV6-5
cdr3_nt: TGTGCCAGCAGTCCTGACAGGGGGCGCGTGGAGACCCAGTACTTC
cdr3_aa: CASSPDRGRVETQYF

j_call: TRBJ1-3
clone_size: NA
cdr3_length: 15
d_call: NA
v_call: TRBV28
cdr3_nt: TGTGCCAGCAGTTTGCAGGGGAGCTCTGGAAACACCATATATTTT
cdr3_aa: CASSLQGSSGNTIYF

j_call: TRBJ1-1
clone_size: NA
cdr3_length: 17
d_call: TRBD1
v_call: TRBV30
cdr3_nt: TGTGCCTGGAAACCCGACTGGGGACAGGGGGCGAACACTGAAGCTTTCTTT
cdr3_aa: CAWKPDWGQGANTEAFF

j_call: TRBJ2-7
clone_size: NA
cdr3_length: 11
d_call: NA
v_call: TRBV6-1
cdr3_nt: TGTGCCAGCAGTGATCTGGGAATTAAGGACTTC
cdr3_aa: CASSDLGIKDF

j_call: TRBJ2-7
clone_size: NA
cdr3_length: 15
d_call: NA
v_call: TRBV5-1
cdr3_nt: TGCGCCAGCAGCTTGAGGCGGGATAGGGTATACGAGCAGTACTTC
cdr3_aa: CASSLRRDRVYEQYF

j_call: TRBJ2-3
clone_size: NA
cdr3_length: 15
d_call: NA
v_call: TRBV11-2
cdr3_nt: TGTGCCAGCAGCTTAGGAGGCCCCTACACAGATACGCAGTATTTT
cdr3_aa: CASSLGGPYTDTQYF

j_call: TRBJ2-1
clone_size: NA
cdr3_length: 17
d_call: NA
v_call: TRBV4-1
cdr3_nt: TGCGCCAGCAGCCAAGACTCCGCGACCACACGCTACAATGAGCAGTTCTTC
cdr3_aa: CASSQDSATTRYNEQFF

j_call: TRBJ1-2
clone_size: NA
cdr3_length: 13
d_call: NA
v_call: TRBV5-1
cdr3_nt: TGCGCCAGCAGCTTGCGTTCCGGGAATGGCTACACCTTC
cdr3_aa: CASSLRSGNGYTF

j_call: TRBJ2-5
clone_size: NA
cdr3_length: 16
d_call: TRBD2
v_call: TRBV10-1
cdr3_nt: TGCGCCAGCAGTGAGGACGGGACTAGCGGGAAAGAGACCCAGTACTTC
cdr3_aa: CASSEDGTSGKETQYF

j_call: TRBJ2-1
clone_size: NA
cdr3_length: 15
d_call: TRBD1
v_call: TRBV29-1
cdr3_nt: TGCAGCGGTGAGGCGTGGGACAGCAGTTACAATGAGCAGTTCTTC
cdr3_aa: CSGEAWDSSYNEQFF

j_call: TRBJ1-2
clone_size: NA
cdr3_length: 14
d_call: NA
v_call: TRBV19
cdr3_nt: TGTGCCAGTAGTTCCCGGGACGGAACATATGGCTACACCTTC
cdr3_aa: CASSSRDGTYGYTF

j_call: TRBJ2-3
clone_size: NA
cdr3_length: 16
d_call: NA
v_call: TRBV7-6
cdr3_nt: TGTGCCAGCAGCTTAGTTTGGGGGTCTCACACAGATACGCAGTATTTT
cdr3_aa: CASSLVWGSHTDTQYF